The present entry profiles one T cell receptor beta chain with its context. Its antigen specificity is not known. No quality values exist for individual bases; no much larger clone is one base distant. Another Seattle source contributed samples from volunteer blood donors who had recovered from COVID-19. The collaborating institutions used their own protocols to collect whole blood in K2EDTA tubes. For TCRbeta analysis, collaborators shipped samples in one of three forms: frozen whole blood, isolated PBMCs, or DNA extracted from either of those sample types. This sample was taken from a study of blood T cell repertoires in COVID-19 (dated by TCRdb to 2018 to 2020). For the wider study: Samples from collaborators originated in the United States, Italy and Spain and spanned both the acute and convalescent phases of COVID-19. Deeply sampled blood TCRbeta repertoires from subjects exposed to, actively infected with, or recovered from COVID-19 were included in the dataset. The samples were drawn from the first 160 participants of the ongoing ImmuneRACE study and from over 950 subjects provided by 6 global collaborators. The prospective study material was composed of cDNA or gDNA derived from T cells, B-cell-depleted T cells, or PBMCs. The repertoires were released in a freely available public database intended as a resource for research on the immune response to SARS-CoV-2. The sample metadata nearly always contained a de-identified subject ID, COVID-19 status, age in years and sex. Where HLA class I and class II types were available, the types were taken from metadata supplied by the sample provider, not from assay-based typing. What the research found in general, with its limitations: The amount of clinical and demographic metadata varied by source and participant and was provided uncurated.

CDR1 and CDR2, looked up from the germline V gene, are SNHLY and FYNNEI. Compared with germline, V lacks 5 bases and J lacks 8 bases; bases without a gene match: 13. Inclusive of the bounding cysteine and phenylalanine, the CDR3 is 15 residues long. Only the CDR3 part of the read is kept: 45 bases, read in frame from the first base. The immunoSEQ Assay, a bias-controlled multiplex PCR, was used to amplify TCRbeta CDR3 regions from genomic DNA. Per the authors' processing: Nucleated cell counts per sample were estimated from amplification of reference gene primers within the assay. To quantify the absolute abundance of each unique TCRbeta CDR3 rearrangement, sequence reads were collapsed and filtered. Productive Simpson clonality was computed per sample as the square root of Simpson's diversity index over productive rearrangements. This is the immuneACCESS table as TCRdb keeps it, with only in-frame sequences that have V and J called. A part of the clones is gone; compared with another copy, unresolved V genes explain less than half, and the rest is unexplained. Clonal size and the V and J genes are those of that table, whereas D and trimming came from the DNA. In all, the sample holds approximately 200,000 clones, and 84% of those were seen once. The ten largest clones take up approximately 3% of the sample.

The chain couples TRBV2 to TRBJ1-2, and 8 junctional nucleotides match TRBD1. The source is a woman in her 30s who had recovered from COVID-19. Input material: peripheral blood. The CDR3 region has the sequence CASSTNPGQDYGYTF. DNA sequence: TGTGCCAGCAGTACAAACCCGGGACAGGATTACGGCTACACCTTC.